A single sample is the source of the 18 T cell receptor beta chains below, sequenced in a study of T cell changes during pregnancy in multiple sclerosis. The data were produced by immunoSEQ multiplex PCR, yet TCRdb's version contains in-frame clones alone and is incomplete. The repertoire includes tens of thousands of clones, about nine tenths of them detected once, and around 13% sits in the top ten. Sequenced material: CD8+ T cells from peripheral blood mononuclear cells, taken in the first trimester of pregnancy. These receptors all stem from a female donor in good health, enrolled as a control in a pregnancy study.

The rearrangement links TRBV14 to TRBJ2-1; D may be TRBD1 (6 bases). The CDR3 sequence is 14 residues long. The germline V and J ends were trimmed by 4 bases and 4 bases, with 11 bases remaining between them. Germline values: CDR1 SGHDN, CDR2 FVKESK. The CDR3 region has the DNA TGTGCCAGCAGCCCCCTGACAGGTTACAATGAGCAGTTCTTC. Amino acids: CASSPLTGYNEQFF. The whole variable domain, filled in from reference TRBV14 and TRBJ2-1, reads EAGVTQFPSHSVIEKGQTVTLRCDPISGHDNLYWYRRVMGKEIKFLLHFVKESKQDESGMPNNRFLAERTGGTYSTLKVQPAELEDSGVYFCASSPLTGYNEQFFGPGTRLTVL.

This chain links TRBV7-2 with TRBJ2-3, with 8 bases lining up with TRBD2. V dropped 5 bases and J dropped 3; count of bases not matched to a gene: 4. The CDR3 is 14 amino acids. Germline CDR1 SGHTA, CDR2 FQGNSA. The CDR3 region has the DNA TGTGCCAGCAGCCGGGGGGGGAGTACAGATACGCAGTATTTT. It codes for CASSRGGSTDTQYF.

The chain employs TRBV2 and TRBJ1-5, with D maybe TRBD1 (5 bases). Germline CDR1 and CDR2: SNHLY and FYNNEI. The ends were cut back, 3 bases at V and 6 bases at J, with 15 bases in the middle. The CDR3 is 15 amino acids. This CDR3 is CASSDEKGLGQPQHF. CDR3 sequence (DNA): TGTGCCAGCAGTGATGAAAAGGGGCTTGGTCAGCCCCAGCATTTT.

The chain joins TRBV4-3 to TRBJ2-3, with D unclear. CDR1 and CDR2 (germline): LGHNA, YSLEER. The CDR3 runs to 17 residues. Between the trimmed V and J ends, which lost 0 bases and 4 bases, there was a span of 17 bases. The CDR3 sequence is CASSQDSLHSGSDTQYF. The CDR3 DNA sequence: TGCGCCAGCAGCCAAGACAGTCTTCATTCGGGTTCAGATACGCAGTATTTT.

The V gene is TRBV29-1, the J gene TRBJ2-2, with 9 nucleotides matching TRBD1. The germline gives CDR1 SQVTM, CDR2 ANQGSEA. V shed 2 bases and J 1 base; nucleotides not matched to a gene: 2. This CDR3 is 15 amino acids long. The CDR3 region is CSVETGGKNTGELFF. The CDR3 nucleotides are TGCAGCGTTGAAACAGGGGGCAAGAACACCGGGGAGCTGTTTTTT.

The chain couples TRBV28 to TRBJ2-1, with D possibly matching TRBD2 (6 bases). Germline loops: CDR1 MDHEN, CDR2 SYDVKM. The V gene lost 5 bases and the J gene lost 6 bases, with 17 bases spanning the gap. The length of the CDR3 is 15 residues. CDR3 amino acids: CASSPTAGRFNEQFF. In nucleotides, the CDR3 is TGTGCCAGCAGTCCGACGGCGGGGCGGTTCAATGAGCAGTTCTTC. Supplemented by reference TRBV28 and TRBJ2-1, the full variable domain reads DVKVTQSSRYLVKRTGEKVFLECVQDMDHENMFWYRQDPGLGLRLIYFSYDVKMKEKGDIPEGYSVSREKKERFSLILESASTNQTSMYLCASSPTAGRFNEQFFGPGTRLTVL.

J is TRBJ1-4 and V is TRBV7-9; 9 nucleotides agree with TRBD1. The V gene's germline CDR1 is SEHNR and CDR2 FQNEAQ (reference sequence). J was trimmed by 5 bases and V by 1 base; bases with no gene match: 2. The CDR3 runs 15 residues. CDR3 DNA: TGTGCCAGCAGCTTAGTTGGACAGGGGAATGAAAAACTGTTTTTT. It yields the protein CASSLVGQGNEKLFF.

The rearrangement uses TRBV5-6 and TRBJ2-3; no clear D. From germline, CDR1 is SGHDT and CDR2 YYEEEE. This CDR3 comprises 15 residues. V lost 0 bases and J 2 bases, leaving 10 bases between the germline ends. The DNA of the CDR3 is TGTGCCAGCAGCTTGGCTGGCTCGCTCACAGATACGCAGTATTTT. It yields the protein CASSLAGSLTDTQYF.

The chain is built from TRBV29-1 and TRBJ2-7, with 8 bases lining up with TRBD1. Germline V gene lookup returns CDR1 SQVTM and CDR2 ANQGSEA. This CDR3 has 15 residues. Trimming took 4 bases from V and 4 from J; bases not matched to a gene: 12. The DNA of the CDR3 is TGCAGCGTTGCCAAGGGGGGCAGGGGGCGTTACGAGCAGTACTTC. Amino acid sequence: CSVAKGGRGRYEQYF.

The rearrangement uses TRBV9 and TRBJ2-5; the match to TRBD2 covers 7 bases. This CDR3 has 14 amino acids. V lost 0 bases to trimming and J lost 3 bases; unmatched junction nucleotides: 2. Germline lookup yields CDR1 SGDLS and CDR2 YYNGEE. The CDR3 DNA reads TGTGCCAGCAGCGTAGCTGGACTAGAAGAGACCCAGTACTTC. Encoded protein: CASSVAGLEETQYF.

The chain recombines TRBV5-4 with TRBJ2-3; D is possibly TRBD2 (5 bases). The CDR3 loop spans 13 amino acids. CDR1 and CDR2 (germline): SGHNT, YYREEE (reference sequence). V lost 8 bases to trimming and J lost 2 bases, with 12 bases between them. CDR3 region: CASGRGNTDTQYF. The CDR3 nucleotides are TGTGCCAGTGGTCGGGGAAACACAGATACGCAGTATTTT.

This clone appeared once. The J gene is TRBJ1-1, the V gene TRBV7-6, with a weak D call TRBD1 (5 bases). V was cut by 1 base and J by 0 bases, with 15 bases left in between. This CDR3 is 17 amino acids long. From germline, CDR1 is SGHVS and CDR2 FNYEAQ. The CDR3 region is CASSLEAGQLMNTEAFF. The CDR3 coding sequence is TGTGCCAGCAGCTTAGAAGCGGGGCAGCTCATGAACACTGAAGCTTTCTTT.

The gene calls are TRBV27 and TRBJ1-5; perhaps TRBD1 as D (5 bases). Germline-derived CDR1 and CDR2 are MNHEY and SMNVEV (reference sequence). The V gene lost 3 bases and the J gene lost 6 bases, with 6 bases spanning the gap. The CDR3 is 12 amino acids. In DNA, the CDR3 is TGTGCCAGCAGTTTTCAGGGTCAGCCCCAGCATTTT. It is translated as CASSFQGQPQHF.

The V and J genes are TRBV28 and TRBJ2-3; D may be TRBD2 (5 bases). CDR3 length equals 18 residues. The germline V and J ends were trimmed by 7 bases and 0 bases, with 23 bases remaining between them. Germline assignment: CDR1 MDHEN and CDR2 SYDVKM. CDR3 sequence (DNA): TGTGCCAGCATCACCGCAGCGGATCCAACTGCTAGCACAGATACGCAGTATTTT. Protein product: CASITAADPTASTDTQYF.

V is TRBV6-4 and J is TRBJ2-1; D ambiguous. The CDR3 has 12 residues. The V end was cut by 2 bases, the J end by 8 bases, with 7 bases between. Germline lookup yields CDR1 MRHNA and CDR2 SNTAGT. The CDR3 loop reads CASSDRGDEQFF. CDR3 nucleotide sequence: TGTGCCAGCAGTGACCGAGGTGATGAGCAGTTCTTC.

This chain joins TRBV27 and TRBJ2-7, with unresolved D. The CDR3 is 14 amino acids. V was shortened by 3 bases and J by 3 bases, with 12 bases between the two germline ends. Germline values: CDR1 MNHEY, CDR2 SMNVEV (reference sequence). The CDR3 region is CASSFRSQNYEQYF. CDR3 bases: TGTGCCAGCAGTTTCCGTAGCCAAAACTACGAGCAGTACTTC.

The chain uses TRBV6-4 and TRBJ2-3; TRBD1 matches at 11 bases. The CDR3 sequence is 16 residues long. In germline, CDR1 is MRHNA, CDR2 SNTAGT. Germline trimming cut 0 bases from V and 4 bases from J; bases unmatched to any gene: 3. The CDR3 DNA is TGTGCCAGCAGTGACTCGGGACAGGGGGGCCCAGATACGCAGTATTTT. Its protein product is CASSDSGQGGPDTQYF.

This clone turned up a few times. The chain joins TRBV11-2 to TRBJ1-5; D is possibly TRBD1 (5 bases). Germline assignment: CDR1 SGHAT and CDR2 FQNNGV. Trimming stripped 2 bases from V and 5 bases from J, with 10 bases between. The CDR3 covers 14 residues. CDR3 sequence (DNA): TGTGCCAGCAGCTTATACGGAGGGGATCAGCCCCAGCATTTT. Protein: CASSLYGGDQPQHF.